The 7 T cell receptor beta chains presented below share a single source sample, sequenced in a study of regulatory T cells in long-lasting Graves disease (dated by TCRdb to the early 2020s). Libraries were made using multiplex PCR. The instrument given in TCRdb is Illumina HiSeq 4000. CDR3 regions were amplified by Arm-PCR with iRepertoire HTBI primers to construct TCR beta libraries. TCRdb trimmed public reads at Q25 via fastp, called clones via MiXCR and kept in-frame beta chains. Entries that share a CDR3 protein sequence are merged under the most common genes and DNA. This sample has 250,000 to 400,000 distinct CDR3 sequences in its table, and 18% of those were observed once. The ten biggest clones cover around 37% of the sample. Taken with the paper, the label for time point translates to: newly diagnosed GD, antithyroid drugs for less than 3 months. RNA was extracted from PBMCs in TRIzol for both TCR sequencing and RNA sequencing.

Material: peripheral blood mononuclear cells (PBMCs), obtained at new diagnosis, from a patient treated with antithyroid drugs. The receptors here all came from a female donor with Graves disease.

For this clonotype: A read error may be the cause here, since a much bigger clone is one base away. This chain links TRBV3-1 with TRBJ2-4; D is possibly TRBD2 (6 bases). The J call is in doubt because the DNA end fits TRBJ2-3 better. Germline CDR1 reads LGHDT; CDR2 reads YNNKEL (reference sequence). The CDR3 sequence is 13 residues long. The CDR3 sequence is CASSQEGEDAQYF. As DNA, the CDR3 is TGTGCCAGCAGCCAAGAAGGGGAGGATGCGCAGTATTTT.

At least ten counts were recorded for this clonotype. The chain recombines TRBV5-1 with TRBJ2-3; D is unresolved. The CDR3 extends over 12 amino acids. V dropped 4 bases and J dropped 6 bases, with 9 bases sitting between them. In germline, CDR1 is SGHRS, CDR2 YFSETQ. Here the CDR3 reads CASSPMGDTQYF. The DNA of the CDR3 is TGCGCCAGCAGCCCAATGGGTGATACGCAGTATTTT.

This clonotype was observed many times. The rearrangement links TRBV2 to TRBJ2-7, with D maybe TRBD1 (6 bases). CDR1 and CDR2 (germline): SNHLY, FYNNEI. The CDR3 spans 12 residues. V lost 6 bases and J lost 5, with 11 bases in between. The CDR3 DNA sequence: TGTGCCAGCAGGGAGACAGGCGACGAGCAGTACTTC. As protein: CASRETGDEQYF.

The sample holds one count of this clonotype. Possible read error: a much larger clone is one base away. V usage is TRBV27 and J usage is TRBJ1-5; D is unclear. The CDR3 has 16 residues. Germline loops: CDR1 MNHEY, CDR2 SMNVEV (reference sequence). V was trimmed by 5 bases and J by 1 base, leaving 15 bases between them. The DNA for the CDR3 is TGTGCCAGCAGTCCTTCCCGGGCCTCCAGCAATCAGCCCCAGCATTTT. This sequence encodes CASSPSRASSNQPQHF.

CDR3 loop: CASSERLAGGYEQYF. CDR3 in DNA: TGTGCCAGCAGTGAAAGACTAGCGGGAGGCTACGAGCAGTACTTC. This rearrangement joins TRBV2 to TRBJ2-7, with 13 bases aligning to TRBD2. There are 15 residues in the CDR3. Germline CDR1 SNHLY, CDR2 FYNNEI. J gave up 3 bases and V 2 bases, and 1 base lay outside the gene matches.

About this clonotype: It differs at one base from a far larger clone, so likely a read error. Since the CDR3 does not end with the conserved phenylalanine or tryptophan, this likely comes from a read error. V and J are TRBV10-3 and TRBJ2-5; tentatively, D is TRBD1 (5 bases). TRBJ2-7 matches the DNA end more closely, so the J call is doubtful. This CDR3 spans 16 amino acids. CDR1 and CDR2 (germline): ENHRY, SYGVKD. In DNA form, the CDR3 reads TGTGCCATCAGCGCCCAAAGGGGCCAGAGCTCCTACGAGCAGTACCTC. Encoded protein: CAISAQRGQSSYEQYL.

This clonotype was seen a handful of times. A much larger clone sits a single nucleotide away, making a read error possible. The gene calls are TRBV20-1 and TRBJ2-5; 7 nucleotides match TRBD2. CDR3 size: 12 residues. CDR1 and CDR2 (germline): DFQATT, SNEGSKA (reference sequence). CDR3 in amino acids: CSASGRKETQCF. Here the CDR3 DNA reads TGCAGTGCTAGCGGGAGGAAAGAGACCCAGTGCTTC.